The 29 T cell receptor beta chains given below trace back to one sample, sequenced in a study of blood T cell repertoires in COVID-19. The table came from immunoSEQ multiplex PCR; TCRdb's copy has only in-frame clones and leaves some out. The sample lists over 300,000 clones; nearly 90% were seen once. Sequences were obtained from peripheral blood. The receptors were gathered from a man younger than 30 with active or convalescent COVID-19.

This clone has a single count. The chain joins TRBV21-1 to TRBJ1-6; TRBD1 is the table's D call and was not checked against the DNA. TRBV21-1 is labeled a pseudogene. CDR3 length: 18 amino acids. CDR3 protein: CASSRPRRTGRWVSPLHF. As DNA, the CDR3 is TGTGCCAGCAGCAGACCCCGACGGACAGGGAGATGGGTTTCACCCCTCCACTTT.

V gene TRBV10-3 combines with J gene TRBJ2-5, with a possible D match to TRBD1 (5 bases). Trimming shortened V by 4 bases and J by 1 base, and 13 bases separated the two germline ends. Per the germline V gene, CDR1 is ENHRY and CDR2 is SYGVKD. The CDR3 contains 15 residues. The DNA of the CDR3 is TGTGCCATCAGTGGTCCCGGCCAGGGCCAAGAGACCCAGTACTTC. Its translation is CAISGPGQGQETQYF.

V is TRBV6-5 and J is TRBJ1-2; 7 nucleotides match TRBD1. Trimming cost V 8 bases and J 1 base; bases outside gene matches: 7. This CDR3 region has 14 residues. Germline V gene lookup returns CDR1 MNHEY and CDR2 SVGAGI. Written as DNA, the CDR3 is TGTGCCAGCTCCCGGACAGGAGATAACTATGGCTACACCTTC. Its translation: CASSRTGDNYGYTF.

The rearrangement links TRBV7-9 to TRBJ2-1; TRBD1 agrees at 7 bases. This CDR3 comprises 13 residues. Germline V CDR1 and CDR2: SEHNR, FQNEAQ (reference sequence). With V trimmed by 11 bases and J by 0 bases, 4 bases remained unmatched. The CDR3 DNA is TGTGCCCCCGGGACAGTCTCCTACAATGAGCAGTTCTTC. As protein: CAPGTVSYNEQFF.

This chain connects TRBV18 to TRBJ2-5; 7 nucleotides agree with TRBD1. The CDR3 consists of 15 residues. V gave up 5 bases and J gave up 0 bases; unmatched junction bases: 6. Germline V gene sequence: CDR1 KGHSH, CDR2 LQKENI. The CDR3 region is CASSDYRGNQETQYF. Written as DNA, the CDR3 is TGTGCCAGCTCAGATTACAGGGGAAACCAAGAGACCCAGTACTTC.

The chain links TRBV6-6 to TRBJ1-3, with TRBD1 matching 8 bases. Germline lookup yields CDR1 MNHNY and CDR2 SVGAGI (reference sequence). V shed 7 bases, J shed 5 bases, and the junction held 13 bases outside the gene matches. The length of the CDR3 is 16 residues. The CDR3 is CASNPSSGQGRNTIYF. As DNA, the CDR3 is TGTGCCAGCAACCCTAGTTCTGGACAGGGTAGAAACACCATATATTTT.

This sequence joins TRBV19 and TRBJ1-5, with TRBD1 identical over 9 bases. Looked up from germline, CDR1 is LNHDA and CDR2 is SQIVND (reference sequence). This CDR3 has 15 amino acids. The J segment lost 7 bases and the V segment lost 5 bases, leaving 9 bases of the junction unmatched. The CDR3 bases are TGTGCCAGTAGTCGGACCGGGACAGGGCGCCAGCCCCAGCATTTT. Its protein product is CASSRTGTGRQPQHF.

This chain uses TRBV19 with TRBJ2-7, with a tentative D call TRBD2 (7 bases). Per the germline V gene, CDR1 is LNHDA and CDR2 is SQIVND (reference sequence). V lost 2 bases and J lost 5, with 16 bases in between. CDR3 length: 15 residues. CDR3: CASSIRGGGQDEQYF. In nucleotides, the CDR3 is TGTGCCAGTAGTATAAGGGGAGGGGGTCAAGACGAGCAGTACTTC.

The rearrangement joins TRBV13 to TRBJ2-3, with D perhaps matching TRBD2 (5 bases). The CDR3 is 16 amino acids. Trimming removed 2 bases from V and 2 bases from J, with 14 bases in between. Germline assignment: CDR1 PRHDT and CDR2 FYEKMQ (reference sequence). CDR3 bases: TGTGCCAGCAGCTTAAGGGAGCCAGCCCTCACAGATACGCAGTATTTT. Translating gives CASSLREPALTDTQYF.

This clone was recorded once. CDR3 sequence: CASSVGPTYGYTF. DNA of the CDR3: TGTGCCAGCAGCGTAGGTCCGACATATGGCTACACCTTC. The rearrangement links TRBV9 to TRBJ1-2; no reliable D call. V shed 0 bases and J shed 5 bases, with 8 bases lying between them. The length of the CDR3 is 13 residues. Looked up from germline, CDR1 is SGDLS and CDR2 is YYNGEE.

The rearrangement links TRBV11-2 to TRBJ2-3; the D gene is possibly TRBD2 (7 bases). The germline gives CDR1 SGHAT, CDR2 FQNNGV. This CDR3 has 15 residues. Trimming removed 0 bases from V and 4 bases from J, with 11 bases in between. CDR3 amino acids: CASSLDRGAADTQYF. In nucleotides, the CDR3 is TGTGCCAGCAGCTTAGATCGGGGGGCAGCAGATACGCAGTATTTT.

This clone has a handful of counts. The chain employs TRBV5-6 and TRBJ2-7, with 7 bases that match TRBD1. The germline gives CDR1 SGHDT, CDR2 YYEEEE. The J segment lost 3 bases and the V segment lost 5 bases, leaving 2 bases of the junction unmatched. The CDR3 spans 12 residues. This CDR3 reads CASRRDSYEQYF. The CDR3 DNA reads TGTGCCAGCAGAAGGGACAGCTACGAGCAGTACTTC.

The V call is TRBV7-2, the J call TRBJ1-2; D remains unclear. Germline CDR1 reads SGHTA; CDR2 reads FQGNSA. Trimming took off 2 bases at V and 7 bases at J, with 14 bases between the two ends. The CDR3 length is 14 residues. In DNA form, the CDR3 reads TGTGCCAGCAGCTTATTCGGGGAGTCGGGTGGCTACACCTTC. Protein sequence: CASSLFGESGGYTF.

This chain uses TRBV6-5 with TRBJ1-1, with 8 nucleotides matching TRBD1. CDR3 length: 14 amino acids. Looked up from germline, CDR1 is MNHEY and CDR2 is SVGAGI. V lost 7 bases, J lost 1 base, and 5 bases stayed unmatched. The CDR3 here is CASTSGGRNTEAFF. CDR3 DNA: TGTGCCAGCACTTCAGGGGGCCGGAACACTGAAGCTTTCTTT.

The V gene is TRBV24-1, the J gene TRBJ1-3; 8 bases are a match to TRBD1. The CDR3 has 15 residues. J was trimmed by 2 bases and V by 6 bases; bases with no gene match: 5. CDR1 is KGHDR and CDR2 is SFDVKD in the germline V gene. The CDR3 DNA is TGTGCCACCAGTCCAGGGGGCTTGACTGGAAACACCATATATTTT. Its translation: CATSPGGLTGNTIYF.

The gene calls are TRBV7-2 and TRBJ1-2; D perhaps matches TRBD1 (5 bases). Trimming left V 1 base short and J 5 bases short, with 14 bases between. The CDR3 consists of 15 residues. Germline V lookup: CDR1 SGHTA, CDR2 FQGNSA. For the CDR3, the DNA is TGTGCCAGCAGCTTAGTTGGCAGGGTTGGTTATGGCTACACCTTC. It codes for CASSLVGRVGYGYTF.

The CDR3 reads CASSLVAGDTEAFF. In DNA, the CDR3 is TGCGCCAGCAGCTTGGTAGCCGGGGACACTGAAGCTTTCTTT. The chain carries TRBV5-1 and TRBJ1-1; D unclear. Trimming pared 0 bases from V and 3 bases from J, leaving 9 bases between. This CDR3 spans 14 amino acids. Germline V gives CDR1 SGHRS, CDR2 YFSETQ.

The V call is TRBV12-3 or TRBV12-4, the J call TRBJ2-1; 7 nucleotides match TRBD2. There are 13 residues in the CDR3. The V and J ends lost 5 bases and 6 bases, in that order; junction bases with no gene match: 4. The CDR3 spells CASSPGTTNEQFF. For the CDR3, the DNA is TGTGCCAGCAGTCCCGGGACTACCAATGAGCAGTTCTTC.

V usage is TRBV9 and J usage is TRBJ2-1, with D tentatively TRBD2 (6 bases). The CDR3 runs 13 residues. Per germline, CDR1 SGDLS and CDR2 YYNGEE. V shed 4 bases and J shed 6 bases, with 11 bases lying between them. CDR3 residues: CASSSGTVNEQFF. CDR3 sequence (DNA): TGTGCCAGCAGCTCCGGGACTGTCAATGAGCAGTTCTTC.

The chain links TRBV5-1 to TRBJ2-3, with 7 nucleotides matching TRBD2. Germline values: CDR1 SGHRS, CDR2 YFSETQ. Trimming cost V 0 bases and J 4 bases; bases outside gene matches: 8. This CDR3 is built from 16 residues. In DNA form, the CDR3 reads TGCGCCAGCAGCTTGGGGTCGCGGGGGTTCCCAGATACGCAGTATTTT. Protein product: CASSLGSRGFPDTQYF.

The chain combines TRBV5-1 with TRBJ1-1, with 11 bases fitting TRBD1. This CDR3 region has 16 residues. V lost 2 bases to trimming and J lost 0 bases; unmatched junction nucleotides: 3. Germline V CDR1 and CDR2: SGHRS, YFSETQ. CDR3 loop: CASSFGTGGLNTEAFF. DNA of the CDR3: TGCGCCAGCAGCTTCGGGACAGGGGGTTTGAACACTGAAGCTTTCTTT.

DNA of the CDR3: TGTGCCAGCAGCCCAGCGGCTCCTGAGACCCAGTACTTC. Its protein product is CASSPAAPETQYF. The V call is TRBV9, the J call TRBJ2-5, with D perhaps TRBD2 (5 bases). CDR1 is SGDLS, CDR2 YYNGEE, per germline. The CDR3 runs to 13 residues. Trimming took off 4 bases at V and 5 bases at J, with 12 bases between the two ends.

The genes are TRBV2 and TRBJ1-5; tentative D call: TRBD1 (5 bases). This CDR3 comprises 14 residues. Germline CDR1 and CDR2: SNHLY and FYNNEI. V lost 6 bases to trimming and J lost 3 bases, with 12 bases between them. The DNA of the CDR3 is TGTGCCAGCAGCGCGGGACGGATCAATCAGCCCCAGCATTTT. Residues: CASSAGRINQPQHF.

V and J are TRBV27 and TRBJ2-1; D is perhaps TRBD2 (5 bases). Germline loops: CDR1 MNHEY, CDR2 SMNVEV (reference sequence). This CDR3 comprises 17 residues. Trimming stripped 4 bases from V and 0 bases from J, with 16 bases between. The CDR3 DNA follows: TGTGCCAGCAGTTATTATAACGGACTGAGCTCCTACAATGAGCAGTTCTTC. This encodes CASSYYNGLSSYNEQFF.

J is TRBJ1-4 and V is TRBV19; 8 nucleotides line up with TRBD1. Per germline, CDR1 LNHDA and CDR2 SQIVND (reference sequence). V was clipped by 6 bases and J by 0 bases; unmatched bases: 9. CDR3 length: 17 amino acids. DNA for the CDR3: TGTGCCAGTAGCCGCACCGGGACAGGCTCAACTAATGAAAAACTGTTTTTT. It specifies CASSRTGTGSTNEKLFF.

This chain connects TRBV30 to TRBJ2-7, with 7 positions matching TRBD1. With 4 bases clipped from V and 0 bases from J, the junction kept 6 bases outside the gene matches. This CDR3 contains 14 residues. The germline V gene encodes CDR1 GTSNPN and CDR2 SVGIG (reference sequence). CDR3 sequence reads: CAWNPAGGSYEQYF. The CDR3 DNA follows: TGTGCCTGGAATCCGGCAGGGGGCTCCTACGAGCAGTACTTC.

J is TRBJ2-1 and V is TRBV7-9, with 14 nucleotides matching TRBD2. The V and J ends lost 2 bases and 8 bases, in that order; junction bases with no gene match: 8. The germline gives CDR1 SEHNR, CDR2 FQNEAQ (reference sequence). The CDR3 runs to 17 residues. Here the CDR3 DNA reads TGTGCCAGCAGCTTACGACTAGCGGGAGGGTCGTTGGATGAGCAGTTCTTC. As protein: CASSLRLAGGSLDEQFF.

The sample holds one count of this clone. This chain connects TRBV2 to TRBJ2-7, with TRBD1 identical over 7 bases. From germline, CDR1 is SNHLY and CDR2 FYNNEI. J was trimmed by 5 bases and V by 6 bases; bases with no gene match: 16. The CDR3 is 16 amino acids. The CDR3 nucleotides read TGTGCCAGCAGAAAAAGTCCGGGACAGATCCTAGACGAGCAGTACTTC. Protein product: CASRKSPGQILDEQYF.

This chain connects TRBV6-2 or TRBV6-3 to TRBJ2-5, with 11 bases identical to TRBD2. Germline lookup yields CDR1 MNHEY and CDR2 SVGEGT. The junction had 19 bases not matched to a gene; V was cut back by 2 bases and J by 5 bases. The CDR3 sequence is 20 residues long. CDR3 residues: CASSYPLGYGSGRALETQYF. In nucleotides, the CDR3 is TGTGCCAGCAGTTACCCTCTGGGGTATGGTAGCGGGAGGGCCCTCGAGACCCAGTACTTC.